This T cell receptor (beta chain) comes out of a study of early T cells in non-severe SARS-CoV-2 infection. At the level of the study: Chains were not paired, and sequencing was done on bulk RNA from unsorted whole blood. Whole-study findings and limits: The matching step, a VDJdb search, favored anti-spike CD8 responses and missed private and CD4 specificities.

Looked up from germline, CDR1 is SEHNR and CDR2 is FQNEAQ (reference sequence). V lost 1 base, J lost 5 bases, and 6 bases lay in between. The CDR3 spans 13 residues. Ten or more counts support this clonotype. What it recognizes is unknown. Individual cDNA molecules each received unique molecular identifiers attached to them. MiXCR, run by TCRdb on the 5' RACE reads, gives a single entry per CDR3 protein. Found here are approximately 70,000 distinct CDR3 sequences, approximately 13% of them singletons; the top ten hold approximately 5%. Specimen: whole blood. The sequence was obtained from an adult who was a healthcare worker with PCR-confirmed SARS-CoV-2 infection or an uninfected control (not recorded which). The chain joins TRBV7-9 to TRBJ1-5; no reliable D call. This CDR3 is CASSLDTYQPQHF. In DNA form, the CDR3 reads TGTGCCAGCAGCTTAGACACTTATCAGCCCCAGCATTTT.